This TCR beta chain originates from a study of regulatory T cells in long-lasting Graves disease. Whole-study findings and limits: Limited samples may have lowered accuracy.

Relying on iRepertoire HTBI primers and Arm-PCR of CDR3 regions, the team built TCR beta libraries. TCRdb independently ran MiXCR on the multiplex PCR reads; one entry per CDR3 protein. The table shows 350,000 to 450,000 distinct CDR3 sequences, with roughly 24% occurring only once. With respect to this clonotype: What it recognizes is unknown.

Time point in this sample: persistent/refractory GD, antithyroid drugs over 5 years with positive TRAb. Researchers made the TCR library from RNA that was extracted from PBMCs. The TCR comes from a woman aged 35 to 49 with Graves disease. This material consisted of peripheral blood mononuclear cells (PBMCs), taken when the disease was refractory, from a patient treated with antithyroid drugs.

CDR3 region: CASSTLSGNEQFF. The CDR3 DNA follows: TGTGCCAGCAGCACCCTTAGTGGGAATGAGCAGTTCTTC. The chain combines TRBV12-3 or TRBV12-4 with TRBJ2-1; no clear D. There are 13 residues in the CDR3. The V and J ends lost 6 bases and 7 bases respectively, with 13 bases between them.